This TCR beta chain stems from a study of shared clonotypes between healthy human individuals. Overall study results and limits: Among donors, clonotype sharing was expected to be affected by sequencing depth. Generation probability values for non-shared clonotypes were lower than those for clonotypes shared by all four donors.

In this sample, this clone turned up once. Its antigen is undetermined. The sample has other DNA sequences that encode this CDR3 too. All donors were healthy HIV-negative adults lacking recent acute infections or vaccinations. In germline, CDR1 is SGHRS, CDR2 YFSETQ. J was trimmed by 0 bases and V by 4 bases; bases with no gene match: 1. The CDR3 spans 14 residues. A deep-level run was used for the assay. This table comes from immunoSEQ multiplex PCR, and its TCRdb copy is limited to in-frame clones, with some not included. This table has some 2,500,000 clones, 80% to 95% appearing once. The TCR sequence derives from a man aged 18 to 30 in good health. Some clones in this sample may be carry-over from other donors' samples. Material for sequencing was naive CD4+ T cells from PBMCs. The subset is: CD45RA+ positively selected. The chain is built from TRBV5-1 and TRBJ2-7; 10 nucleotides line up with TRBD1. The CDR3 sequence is CASSRTGGSYEQYF. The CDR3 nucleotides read TGCGCCAGCAGCAGGACAGGGGGCTCCTACGAGCAGTACTTC.